This is a list of T cell receptor beta chains from one sample in a study of T cell repertoires in cytomegalovirus infection. Their antigens are not known. TCRdb recomputed calls from the reads with MiXCR, one row per CDR3 protein. The sample holds 550,000 to 850,000 distinct CDR3 sequences; roughly 36% are singletons and the top ten take approximately 18%. The starting material was cultured PBMCs, obtained from culture after CMV antigen stimulation. Source of these receptors: a human donor in good health (CMV status not recorded). Some clones in this sample may be carry-over from other donors' samples. The conserved cysteine and the conserved F or W are not part of the CDR3 here. A D gene is named only where the DNA matches it firmly.

v_gene: TRBV12-3/TRBV12-4
j_gene: TRBJ2-5
d_gene: -
CDR3aa: ASRTSETQY

v_gene: TRBV27
j_gene: TRBJ1-2
d_gene: -
CDR3aa: ASSLAVGSDYGYT

v_gene: TRBV7-2
j_gene: TRBJ2-7
d_gene: TRBD2
CDR3aa: ASSLFSGVSYEQY

v_gene: TRBV7-2
j_gene: TRBJ2-1
d_gene: TRBD2
CDR3aa: ASSPPGLAGGDEQF

v_gene: TRBV28
j_gene: TRBJ2-4
d_gene: -
CDR3aa: ASTQVGGALNIQY

v_gene: TRBV20-1
j_gene: TRBJ1-5
d_gene: -
CDR3aa: SARDLRQPYSNQPQH

v_gene: TRBV12-5
j_gene: TRBJ2-1
d_gene: TRBD1
CDR3aa: ASGFSHRGNEQF

v_gene: TRBV2
j_gene: TRBJ2-1
d_gene: TRBD2
CDR3aa: ASRPLLRESYNEQF

v_gene: TRBV5-1
j_gene: TRBJ1-2
d_gene: -
CDR3aa: ASSFTANINYGYT

v_gene: TRBV7-8
j_gene: TRBJ2-1
d_gene: TRBD2
CDR3aa: ASSILASGGEQF

v_gene: TRBV20-1
j_gene: TRBJ2-3
d_gene: -
CDR3aa: SARDLSQSTDTQY

v_gene: TRBV20-1
j_gene: TRBJ1-1
d_gene: -
CDR3aa: SASRNTEAF

v_gene: TRBV12-3/TRBV12-4
j_gene: TRBJ1-2
d_gene: -
CDR3aa: ASTSGAANYGYT

v_gene: TRBV12-3/TRBV12-4
j_gene: TRBJ2-3
d_gene: TRBD2
CDR3aa: ASSRPLAGSPDTQY

v_gene: TRBV7-8
j_gene: TRBJ2-2
d_gene: -
CDR3aa: ASSFGRSFGELF

v_gene: TRBV2
j_gene: TRBJ1-2
d_gene: -
CDR3aa: ASSERGGNGYT

v_gene: TRBV12-3/TRBV12-4
j_gene: TRBJ1-6
d_gene: -
CDR3aa: ASSSTPAGESPLH

v_gene: TRBV2
j_gene: TRBJ2-1
d_gene: -
CDR3aa: ASGRRGSYNEQF

v_gene: TRBV7-2
j_gene: TRBJ2-5
d_gene: -
CDR3aa: ASRDDQETQY

v_gene: TRBV18
j_gene: TRBJ2-7
d_gene: -
CDR3aa: ASSPPMTTYEQY

v_gene: TRBV7-8
j_gene: TRBJ2-1
d_gene: TRBD2
CDR3aa: ASSFSGSSSYNEQF

v_gene: TRBV7-2
j_gene: TRBJ1-3
d_gene: TRBD1
CDR3aa: ASSLRDRGNSGNTIY

v_gene: TRBV28
j_gene: TRBJ2-7
d_gene: TRBD1
CDR3aa: ASKEAGTGYEQY

v_gene: TRBV29-1
j_gene: TRBJ2-7
d_gene: TRBD2
CDR3aa: SVEDGLADSSGRQY

v_gene: TRBV20-1
j_gene: TRBJ2-3
d_gene: TRBD2
CDR3aa: SAGRGAGLPTDTQY

v_gene: TRBV27
j_gene: TRBJ2-7
d_gene: TRBD1
CDR3aa: ASSSPGQGFYEQY

v_gene: TRBV20-1
j_gene: TRBJ1-5
d_gene: TRBD1
CDR3aa: SARVAGGQANQPQH

v_gene: TRBV19
j_gene: TRBJ1-5
d_gene: -
CDR3aa: ASSQQRYSNQPQH

v_gene: TRBV12-3/TRBV12-4
j_gene: TRBJ2-3
d_gene: -
CDR3aa: ASSFTRTDTQY

v_gene: TRBV19
j_gene: TRBJ2-1
d_gene: TRBD2
CDR3aa: ASSIILAGADEQF

v_gene: TRBV7-4
j_gene: TRBJ1-1
d_gene: -
CDR3aa: ASGEGRNTEAF

v_gene: TRBV7-2
j_gene: TRBJ2-1
d_gene: -
CDR3aa: ASSPIAGSATSQF

v_gene: TRBV7-2
j_gene: TRBJ2-1
d_gene: -
CDR3aa: ASSSSSYNEQF

v_gene: TRBV20-1
j_gene: TRBJ1-2
d_gene: -
CDR3aa: SVLSQQTHYT

v_gene: TRBV5-6
j_gene: TRBJ2-7
d_gene: -
CDR3aa: ASSQARRGTEQY

v_gene: TRBV6-2/TRBV6-3
j_gene: TRBJ2-3
d_gene: -
CDR3aa: ASSSSRVYTDTQY

v_gene: TRBV15
j_gene: TRBJ1-4
d_gene: TRBD1
CDR3aa: ATSSFRGQGATNEKLF

v_gene: TRBV20-1
j_gene: TRBJ2-7
d_gene: -
CDR3aa: SAGPMVSSYEQY

v_gene: TRBV6-2/TRBV6-3
j_gene: TRBJ2-7
d_gene: -
CDR3aa: ASSYWSERATYEQY

v_gene: TRBV27
j_gene: TRBJ2-1
d_gene: TRBD1
CDR3aa: ASSWGQGLYNEQF

v_gene: TRBV6-5
j_gene: TRBJ1-5
d_gene: -
CDR3aa: ASSYRTAIYNQPQH

v_gene: TRBV7-2
j_gene: TRBJ1-4
d_gene: -
CDR3aa: ASSRSRDNEKLF

v_gene: TRBV12-3/TRBV12-4
j_gene: TRBJ1-2
d_gene: -
CDR3aa: ASSFSQEYGYT

v_gene: TRBV7-8
j_gene: TRBJ1-3
d_gene: -
CDR3aa: ASSDGIGYTIY

v_gene: TRBV7-6
j_gene: TRBJ2-1
d_gene: TRBD1
CDR3aa: ASSSGQLFSINEQF

v_gene: TRBV7-8
j_gene: TRBJ2-5
d_gene: TRBD1
CDR3aa: ASSRIRGPRETQY

v_gene: TRBV6-1
j_gene: TRBJ2-5
d_gene: -
CDR3aa: ASKESRWDEQGTQY

v_gene: TRBV12-3/TRBV12-4
j_gene: TRBJ2-1
d_gene: TRBD2
CDR3aa: ASSLERGGLNEQF

v_gene: TRBV5-6
j_gene: TRBJ2-7
d_gene: -
CDR3aa: ASSGVAESYEQY

v_gene: TRBV5-1
j_gene: TRBJ1-1
d_gene: -
CDR3aa: ASSLLMGTLGTEAF

v_gene: TRBV5-6
j_gene: TRBJ1-1
d_gene: -
CDR3aa: ASSVGLGAVNTEAF

v_gene: TRBV5-1
j_gene: TRBJ2-3
d_gene: -
CDR3aa: ASSLVPVDTQY

v_gene: TRBV7-2
j_gene: TRBJ1-5
d_gene: -
CDR3aa: ASSLVGSNQPQH

v_gene: TRBV4-1
j_gene: TRBJ2-1
d_gene: -
CDR3aa: ASSQGVVAGNEQF